A single sample gave rise to the 18 T cell receptor beta chains below, sequenced in a study of blood T cell repertoires in COVID-19. Assay: immunoSEQ multiplex PCR; the TCRdb copy retains only in-frame clones and omits some. The data show 250,000 to 300,000 clones, approximately 87% seen once. What was sequenced was peripheral blood. These receptors came from a woman in her 30s with COVID-19, enrolled during active disease.

The rearrangement joins TRBV24-1 to TRBJ1-6; 8 nucleotides match TRBD1. With 0 bases clipped from V and 6 bases from J, the junction kept 6 bases outside the gene matches. The CDR3 extends over 17 amino acids. The germline gives CDR1 KGHDR, CDR2 SFDVKD. The CDR3 is CATSDLRRDRINSPLHF. The CDR3 DNA follows: TGTGCCACCAGTGATTTGCGAAGGGACAGGATTAATTCACCCCTCCACTTT.

The chain joins TRBV29-1 to TRBJ2-2, with TRBD1 identical over 7 bases. V trimming: 7 bases; J trimming: 7 bases; junction bases outside the gene matches: 12. The germline gives CDR1 SQVTM, CDR2 ANQGSEA. The CDR3 runs to 14 residues. Here the CDR3 reads CSACEGAYFGELFF. The CDR3 nucleotides read TGCAGCGCCTGCGAGGGGGCCTATTTCGGGGAGCTGTTTTTT.

The DNA for the CDR3 is TGTGCCAGCAGCTTGGGTTCTGGGACACCGAAAGTCTATGGCTACACCTTC. It specifies CASSLGSGTPKVYGYTF. The rearrangement uses TRBV5-5 and TRBJ1-2, with a weak D call TRBD1 (6 bases). Germline lookup yields CDR1 SGHKS and CDR2 YYEKEE (reference sequence). Deletions cut 0 bases from V and 4 bases from J, with 19 bases between. This CDR3 comprises 17 residues.

This sequence joins TRBV19 and TRBJ1-6, with unresolved D. This CDR3 spans 15 amino acids. CDR1 is LNHDA, CDR2 SQIVND, per germline (reference sequence). V lost 7 bases and J 2 bases, leaving 12 bases between the germline ends. In DNA, the CDR3 is TGTGCCAGTACCGGGTCCTTTCCCTATAATTCACCCCTCCACTTT. This encodes CASTGSFPYNSPLHF.

The gene calls are TRBV2 and TRBJ2-5, with 12 positions matching TRBD2. The germline gives CDR1 SNHLY, CDR2 FYNNEI. CDR3 length: 16 residues. J lost 5 bases, V lost 4 bases, and 8 bases had no gene match. CDR3 nucleotide sequence: TGTGCCAGCAGTGCGGTACTAGCGGGGGGCAGGGAGACCCAGTACTTC. Its protein product is CASSAVLAGGRETQYF. The variable domain in full, completed from reference TRBV2 and TRBJ2-5, reads EPEVTQTPSHQVTQMGQEVILRCVPISNHLYFYWYRQILGQKVEFLVSFYNNEISEKSEIFDDQFSVERPDGSNFTLKIRSTKLEDSAMYFCASSAVLAGGRETQYFGPGTRLLVL.

This clone was found once. The chain carries TRBV19 and TRBJ1-3; possible D gene TRBD1, 6 bases. Germline-derived CDR1 and CDR2 are LNHDA and SQIVND (reference sequence). CDR3 length: 15 residues. V lost 7 bases and J 0 bases, leaving 13 bases between the germline ends. The CDR3 spells CASKQGTFSGNTIYF. The CDR3 region has the DNA TGTGCCAGTAAACAGGGAACCTTCTCTGGAAACACCATATATTTT.

The rearrangement links TRBV4-1 to TRBJ2-7, with D perhaps TRBD2 (6 bases). Germline CDR1 is MGHRA and CDR2 is YSYEKL. The CDR3 totals 13 residues. Trimming removed 4 bases at V and 2 bases at J, with 9 bases between. This CDR3 is CASSLAAPYEQYF. For the CDR3, the DNA is TGCGCCAGCAGCCTAGCGGCCCCCTACGAGCAGTACTTC.

The CDR3 here is CASSFDRENGYTF. The CDR3 coding sequence is TGCGCCAGCAGCTTCGACAGGGAAAATGGCTACACCTTC. The chain couples TRBV5-1 to TRBJ1-2; 7 bases line up with TRBD1. The CDR3 length is 13 residues. CDR1 and CDR2 (germline): SGHRS, YFSETQ. Trimming removed 2 bases from V and 6 bases from J; junction bases left unmatched: 4.

The gene calls are TRBV27 and TRBJ2-5; D not certain. The CDR3 length is 13 residues. Germline CDR1 MNHEY, CDR2 SMNVEV (reference sequence). Trimming left V 5 bases short and J 5 bases short, with 12 bases between. The CDR3 region is CASSTHLRETQYF. In nucleotides, the CDR3 is TGTGCCAGCAGTACCCATCTCCGGGAGACCCAGTACTTC.

The rearrangement joins TRBV6-1 to TRBJ1-5; TRBD1 aligns across 7 bases. Looked up from germline, CDR1 is MNHNS and CDR2 is SASEGT. The CDR3 sequence is 19 residues long. V lost 3 bases to trimming and J lost 2 bases; unmatched junction nucleotides: 16. CDR3 sequence: CASSDRTGRGPDCNQPQHF. Here the CDR3 DNA reads TGTGCCAGCAGTGACCGCACCGGAAGGGGGCCTGATTGCAATCAGCCCCAGCATTTT.

The chain recombines TRBV4-1 with TRBJ2-1, with D perhaps matching TRBD1 (10 bases). Germline loops: CDR1 MGHRA, CDR2 YSYEKL. The CDR3 covers 17 residues. V was cut by 4 bases and J by 5 bases, with 21 bases left in between. The CDR3 protein is CASSPAGGGQGNNEQFF. The CDR3 region has the DNA TGCGCCAGCAGCCCCGCGGGGGGGGGACAGGGGAACAATGAGCAGTTCTTC.

In the case of this clone: Different DNA sequences within this sample yield the same CDR3. This chain links TRBV7-9 with TRBJ2-7; 9 nucleotides line up with TRBD1. The CDR3 is 13 amino acids. Germline V gene data show CDR1 as SEHNR and CDR2 as FQNEAQ (reference sequence). V shed 5 bases and J 6 bases; nucleotides not matched to a gene: 5. The CDR3 region is CASSPGQGGEQYF. The CDR3 DNA reads as TGTGCCAGCAGCCCGGGACAGGGAGGCGAGCAGTACTTC.

The chain couples TRBV7-9 to TRBJ1-5; D is unclear. V was cut by 1 base and J by 1 base, with 11 bases left in between. Germline V gives CDR1 SEHNR, CDR2 FQNEAQ (reference sequence). The CDR3 length is 16 residues. The CDR3 region is CASSLGIGVSNQPQHF. The CDR3 coding sequence is TGTGCCAGCAGCTTAGGAATAGGAGTAAGCAATCAGCCCCAGCATTTT.

The rearrangement joins TRBV3-1 (or the pseudogene TRBV3-2) to TRBJ1-3, with D hard to call. Germline V gene lookup returns CDR1 LGHDT and CDR2 YNNKEL (reference sequence). V lost 3 bases to trimming and J lost 4 bases, with 7 bases between them. The CDR3 consists of 13 residues. The CDR3 DNA is TGTGCCAGCAGCCAGAAGAGGGGAAACACCATATATTTT. It translates to CASSQKRGNTIYF.

The rearrangement uses TRBV10-2 and TRBJ1-1; D remains ambiguous. Germline V CDR1 and CDR2: WSHSY, SAAADI. Trimming took off 8 bases at V and 1 base at J, with 17 bases between the two ends. This CDR3 is 15 amino acids long. The CDR3 DNA reads as TGCGCCAGCTTGGTCGATGGGAGAACGAACACTGAAGCTTTCTTT. Protein: CASLVDGRTNTEAFF.

The CDR3 bases are TGTGCCAGCAGCGTCGGGACACTCAACGACGAGCAGTACTTC. This sequence encodes CASSVGTLNDEQYF. The chain couples TRBV9 to TRBJ2-7; a possible D gene is TRBD1 (6 bases). The CDR3 extends over 14 amino acids. Germline CDR1 is SGDLS and CDR2 is YYNGEE. V was trimmed by 2 bases and J by 5 bases, leaving 14 bases between them.

This sequence joins TRBV6-5 and TRBJ2-5; 7 bases fit TRBD1. The CDR3 sequence is 13 residues long. Germline V lookup: CDR1 MNHEY, CDR2 SVGAGI. After removal of 5 bases from V and 4 bases from J, the junction contained 4 bases not matched to a gene. CDR3 region: CASSKQGRETQYF. CDR3 coding DNA: TGTGCCAGCAGTAAACAGGGGAGAGAGACCCAGTACTTC.

This chain uses TRBV12-3 or TRBV12-4 with TRBJ2-7; a possible D gene is TRBD2 (5 bases). This CDR3 is 12 amino acids long. Trimming removed 4 bases from V and 7 bases from J, with 11 bases in between. CDR3 sequence reads: CASSWPGGEQYF. Here the CDR3 DNA reads TGTGCCAGCAGTTGGCCAGGAGGTGAGCAGTACTTC.